The T cell receptor (beta chain) under discussion was sequenced for a study of OX40 agonist ivuxolimab in advanced cancers. Some background on the complete study: Ivuxolimab was an agonistic, fully human IgG2 monoclonal antibody directed against OX40 (CD134), a costimulatory receptor. Intravenous ivuxolimab was administered to patients every 2 weeks at six dose levels: 0.01, 0.1, 0.3, 1.5, 3 and 10 mg/kg. Of the roughly 54 patients in dose escalation, about 19 had hepatocellular carcinoma, about 15 had melanoma, 9 had renal cell carcinoma and 9 had head and neck cancer. In the dose-escalation cohort, roughly 80% of patients were male, and the mean age was about 55 years, with a range of 23 to 79. Patients were allowed to have had prior anti-PD-1, anti-PD-L1 or anti-CTLA-4 therapy, and 40% of the dose-escalation patients had previously received checkpoint inhibitors. Partial responses were achieved by three dose-escalation patients, of whom one had hepatocellular carcinoma and two had cutaneous melanoma. Peripheral TCRbeta sequencing aimed to test whether ivuxolimab altered TCR sequence diversity and caused clonal T-cell expansion. The paper describes the monotherapy dose-escalation part (N of about 52 patients) of the phase I trial of ivuxolimab. Overall study outcomes, separate from this receptor: In partial responders in the 0.1-3.0 mg/kg groups, normalized peripheral clonal expansion was found to be among the lowest, especially among CD8+ T cells. Low levels of normalized T-cell clonal expansion were also seen in some nonresponding patients. After ivuxolimab, expanded clones were on average more numerous among CD8+ T cells than among CD4+ T cells. At doses of 0.1 to 3.0 mg/kg, clonal expansion of both CD4+ and CD8+ blood T cells was observed from baseline to week 6. The antigen specificity of the peripheral T cells that underwent clonal expansion was not determined.

CDR3 length: 14 amino acids, cysteine to phenylalanine. Solely the CDR3 DNA is kept, with 42 bases framed from the first base. Taken from the germline V gene, the CDR1 and CDR2 loops are SGHTA and FQGNSA. V and J are trimmed by 5 bases and 8 bases, and the gene matches miss 8 bases of the junction. Patients with a history of autoimmune disease or receiving systemic immunosuppression were excluded from the trial. Peripheral blood for TCR sequencing was drawn from every dose cohort at baseline, at cycle 4 day 1 and at cycle 7 day 1. Samples were obtained from an open-label, multicenter, first-in-human phase I dose-escalation trial of ivuxolimab. Adults with locally advanced or metastatic melanoma, renal cell, hepatocellular, or head and neck squamous cell carcinoma were enrolled in the trial. Before TCR sequencing, CD4+ and CD8+ T cells were separately sorted from peripheral blood. To note about this clone: Which antigen it targets is not known. Within one base of it there is no much larger clone, and no base qualities were kept.

Genomic DNA was extracted from sorted cells for sequencing of the TCRbeta CDR3 region. The immunoSEQ Assay was used for sequencing of TCRbeta CDR3 regions. Imported from immuneACCESS, the table was reduced by TCRdb to in-frame sequences with V and J called. These copies leave out some clones; in studies compared against another copy, an unresolved V gene accounts for under half, and the cause of the remainder is not known. Across this sample there are about 38,000 clones, with about 82% seen only once. Roughly 20% of the sample is in the top ten clones. The rearranged chain carries TRBV7-2 and TRBJ2-1, with 8 bases matching TRBD1. This material consisted of CD4+ or CD8+ T cells sorted from blood, taken in a trial of the OX40 agonist ivuxolimab. The TCR sequence derives from an adult with an advanced solid tumor such as melanoma, head and neck, liver or kidney cancer. The nucleotide sequence is TGTGCCAGCAGCCCCGCCCGGACAGGGTATGAGCAGTTCTTC. This translates into CASSPARTGYEQFF.